The 18 T cell receptor beta chains reported below all come from one sample, sequenced in a study of graft-versus-host responses after intestinal transplantation (dated by TCRdb to about 2021). The library was made by the immunoSEQ multiplex PCR assay. Entries here come from immuneACCESS through TCRdb and include only in-frame sequences with V and J called. Some clones fail to appear in such tables; in the studies checked, an unresolved V gene covers under half of the shortfall, and the cause of the remainder is unknown. The sample table shows over 15,000 clones, and around 80% are seen once. The ten largest make up around 1.9% of the sample. Sequenced here: PBMCs, sampled 14 days after transplant. These TCRs come from a human patient who received an intestinal transplant, so some T cells may come from the graft donor.

The chain links TRBV6-5 to TRBJ2-1; D perhaps matches TRBD2 (5 bases). The CDR3 contains 15 residues. Germline lookup yields CDR1 MNHEY and CDR2 SVGAGI. V was shortened by 1 base and J by 1 base, with 8 bases between the two germline ends. The CDR3 DNA reads TGTGCCAGCAGTTACTACGGGGTGTCCTACAATGAGCAGTTCTTC. Translating gives CASSYYGVSYNEQFF.

This rearrangement joins TRBV2 to TRBJ1-2; 7 bases align to TRBD1. Trimming took 7 bases from V and 5 from J; bases not matched to a gene: 4. The CDR3 totals 12 residues. In germline, CDR1 is SNHLY, CDR2 FYNNEI. The CDR3 reads CASTRQGYGYTF. The CDR3 region has the DNA TGTGCCAGCACCCGACAGGGATATGGCTACACCTTC. Full variable domain (outside the CDR3, taken from reference TRBV2 and TRBJ1-2): EPEVTQTPSHQVTQMGQEVILRCVPISNHLYFYWYRQILGQKVEFLVSFYNNEISEKSEIFDDQFSVERPDGSNFTLKIRSTKLEDSAMYFCASTRQGYGYTFGSGTRLTVV.

The chain recombines TRBV19 with TRBJ2-5, with 7 positions matching TRBD2. The CDR3 length is 15 residues. With 5 bases clipped from V and 5 bases from J, the junction kept 11 bases outside the gene matches. CDR1 LNHDA and CDR2 SQIVND come from the germline V gene (reference sequence). CDR3 in DNA: TGTGCCAGTAGTGCTAGCGGAGCCAATGCGGAGACCCAGTACTTC. This encodes CASSASGANAETQYF.

This clone was observed a single time. The chain couples TRBV4-1 to TRBJ2-3; D is possibly TRBD1 or TRBD2 (5 bases each). CDR3 size: 15 residues. CDR1 and CDR2 (germline): MGHRA, YSYEKL. V shed 2 bases and J shed 10 bases, with 19 bases lying between them. CDR3 residues: CASSQTGPGIPSQYF. The CDR3 DNA is TGCGCCAGCAGCCAAACAGGTCCGGGAATCCCATCGCAGTATTTT.

CDR3 sequence (DNA): TGTGCCAGCAGCTTAGGGGCGGCCGCTCCCCAAGAGACCCAGTACTTC. The encoded protein is CASSLGAAAPQETQYF. V is TRBV11-1 and J is TRBJ2-5; no clear D. The CDR3 is 16 residues long. V was trimmed by 1 base and J by 1 base, leaving 13 bases between them. Germline CDR1 SGHAT, CDR2 FQDESV (reference sequence).

V is TRBV7-6 and J is TRBJ2-3; 10 positions agree with TRBD2. This CDR3 is built from 15 residues. After removal of 5 bases from V and 7 bases from J, the junction contained 9 bases not matched to a gene. Germline V lookup: CDR1 SGHVS, CDR2 FNYEAQ. The CDR3 here is CASSIPSGGMNTQYF. As DNA, the CDR3 is TGTGCCAGCAGCATCCCTAGCGGGGGTATGAATACGCAGTATTTT.

This clone was counted only a few times. The CDR3 coding sequence is TGTGCCAGCAGTCGCTACCCGATGGCGCAGGAGCAGTACTTC. Protein sequence: CASSRYPMAQEQYF. The J gene is TRBJ2-7, the V gene TRBV6-5; D is ambiguous. CDR3 length: 14 amino acids. Germline values: CDR1 MNHEY, CDR2 SVGAGI. The ends were cut back, 5 bases at V and 7 bases at J, with 18 bases in the middle.

The V call is TRBV7-9, the J call TRBJ2-2; tentative D call: TRBD2 (6 bases). CDR1 is SEHNR and CDR2 is FQNEAQ in the germline V gene (reference sequence). The CDR3 is made up of 13 amino acids. Trimming took off 4 bases at V and 3 bases at J, with 6 bases between the two ends. CDR3 nucleotide sequence: TGTGCCAGCAGCTGGGGGGACACCGGGGAGCTGTTTTTT. This encodes CASSWGDTGELFF.

Only a few counts were recorded for this clone. The chain is built from TRBV25-1 and TRBJ2-7, with 7 bases matching TRBD1. The germline V gene has CDR1 MGHDK and CDR2 SYGVNS. The V segment lost 11 bases and the J segment 5 bases; nucleotides outside the gene matches: 15. This CDR3 has 14 amino acids. CDR3 sequence: CASQPGQGVHEQYF. CDR3 nucleotide sequence: TGTGCCTCTCAACCCGGGCAGGGGGTCCACGAGCAGTACTTC.

This rearrangement joins TRBV5-1 to TRBJ2-7; D perhaps matches TRBD2 (5 bases). The CDR3 covers 15 residues. Between the trimmed V and J ends, which lost 5 bases and 0 bases, there was a span of 15 bases. Germline V CDR1 and CDR2: SGHRS, YFSETQ. DNA for the CDR3: TGCGCCAGCAGTTTAAGCGGATTAAGCTCCTACGAGCAGTACTTC. Amino acids: CASSLSGLSSYEQYF.

CDR3 in amino acids: CASSLAAVKGKNQPQHF. CDR3 DNA: TGCGCCAGCAGCTTGGCCGCGGTTAAGGGGAAAAATCAGCCCCAGCATTTT. The chain has TRBV5-1 and TRBJ1-5, with D possibly TRBD1 on 5 matching bases. Germline V CDR1 and CDR2: SGHRS, YFSETQ. V was pared by 0 bases and J by 4 bases, with 17 bases between. CDR3 length: 17 residues.

This CDR3 is CASSLWGPDTQYF. CDR3 in DNA: TGTGCCAGCAGTTTATGGGGCCCAGATACGCAGTATTTT. The V and J genes are TRBV27 and TRBJ2-3; D is perhaps TRBD1 (5 bases). Germline assignment: CDR1 MNHEY and CDR2 SMNVEV (reference sequence). This CDR3 has 13 amino acids. V gave up 1 base and J gave up 4 bases, with 6 bases separating them.

The gene calls are TRBV11-2 and TRBJ2-5; TRBD2 might be the D (7 bases). The J call may be wrong; the DNA end is better matched by TRBJ2-7. Germline values: CDR1 SGHAT, CDR2 FQNNGV. This CDR3 spans 15 amino acids. In DNA, the CDR3 is TGTGCCAGCAGCTTCGAGGGGGGGCGCACCTACGAGCAGTACTTC. Encoded protein: CASSFEGGRTYEQYF.

The chain has TRBV2 and TRBJ1-3; 7 bases align to TRBD1. The CDR3 consists of 17 residues. Germline CDR1 is SNHLY and CDR2 is FYNNEI. V dropped 2 bases and J dropped 0; count of bases not matched to a gene: 7. The CDR3: CASSEIGTAASGNTIYF. The DNA for the CDR3 is TGTGCCAGCAGTGAAATCGGGACAGCGGCCTCTGGAAACACCATATATTTT.

Only one count was recorded for this clone. V gene TRBV6-1 combines with J gene TRBJ2-7, with D uncertain. The CDR3 is 15 residues long. Germline CDR1 and CDR2: MNHNS and SASEGT. Trimming shortened V by 1 base and J by 3 bases, and 13 bases separated the two germline ends. The CDR3: CASSEVSISNYEQYF. The CDR3, as DNA: TGTGCCAGCAGTGAAGTTTCTATTTCCAACTACGAGCAGTACTTC.

The chain carries TRBV5-6 and TRBJ1-2; D is unclear. The CDR3 runs 14 residues. Germline loops: CDR1 SGHDT, CDR2 YYEEEE. V was shortened by 4 bases and J by 6 bases, with 16 bases between the two germline ends. This CDR3 reads CASSGMGSGNGYTF. CDR3 sequence (DNA): TGTGCCAGCAGCGGGATGGGGTCGGGGAATGGCTACACCTTC.

This sequence joins TRBV29-1 and TRBJ2-1; D is uncertain. CDR3 size: 15 residues. V lost 4 bases and J lost 6, with 19 bases in between. Germline CDR1 is SQVTM and CDR2 is ANQGSEA. This CDR3 reads CSVGYSSPIGNEQFF. DNA of the CDR3: TGCAGCGTTGGCTACTCCTCCCCTATTGGCAATGAGCAGTTCTTC.

The genes are TRBV28 and TRBJ1-1; D is uncertain. Trimming left V 2 bases short and J 0 bases short, with 7 bases between. The germline V gene encodes CDR1 MDHEN and CDR2 SYDVKM. This CDR3 contains 14 residues. CDR3 nucleotides: TGTGCCAGCAGTTTAACTTTAATGAACACTGAAGCTTTCTTT. This gives the protein CASSLTLMNTEAFF.